This is a list of T cell receptor beta chains from one sample in a study of CD8 T cells in Susac syndrome. MiXCR, applied by TCRdb to the immunoSEQ multiplex PCR reads, yields one record per CDR3 protein. The table has nearly 200,000 distinct CDR3 sequences, roughly 95% seen once. Sequences were obtained from CD4+ T cells from PBMCs. The receptors here all came from a human donor with multiple sclerosis. The CDR3 runs from the conserved cysteine through the conserved F or W. The order of the fields is clone size, J gene, V gene, D gene, CDR3 protein, CDR3 DNA. The D gene is left open where the match is weak. Clone size appears in some rows only: once, few, many, or a class for an expanded clone.

clone_size: -
j_call: TRBJ2-1
v_call: TRBV20-1
d_call: TRBD2
cdr3_aa: CSARGIQLAREHEQFF
cdr3_nt: TGCAGTGCTAGAGGCATCCAACTAGCGAGGGAACATGAGCAGTTCTTC

clone_size: -
j_call: TRBJ1-2
v_call: TRBV27
d_call: TRBD1
cdr3_aa: CASSLVQGYGYTF
cdr3_nt: TGTGCCAGCAGTTTAGTACAGGGGTATGGCTACACCTTC

clone_size: -
j_call: TRBJ2-1
v_call: TRBV19
d_call: TRBD2
cdr3_aa: CASSTPSGGMGTYNEQFF
cdr3_nt: TGTGCCAGTAGTACCCCTAGCGGGGGGATGGGAACCTACAATGAGCAGTTCTTC

clone_size: -
j_call: TRBJ2-1
v_call: TRBV24-1
d_call: -
cdr3_aa: CATSDLQRPQFF
cdr3_nt: TGTGCCACCAGTGATTTGCAAAGGCCCCAGTTCTTC

clone_size: -
j_call: TRBJ2-3
v_call: TRBV3-1
d_call: TRBD2
cdr3_aa: CASSQGIAGATQYF
cdr3_nt: TGTGCCAGCAGCCAAGGAATAGCGGGGGCTACGCAGTATTTT

clone_size: -
j_call: TRBJ1-4
v_call: TRBV30
d_call: TRBD1
cdr3_aa: CAWRRTGVNEKLFF
cdr3_nt: TGTGCCTGGAGACGGACAGGCGTTAATGAAAAACTGTTTTTT

clone_size: -
j_call: TRBJ1-1
v_call: TRBV29-1
d_call: -
cdr3_aa: CSVALQSEAFF
cdr3_nt: TGCAGCGTTGCCCTCCAATCTGAAGCTTTCTTT

clone_size: -
j_call: TRBJ2-5
v_call: TRBV3-1
d_call: -
cdr3_aa: CASSQDRTGQETQYF
cdr3_nt: TGTGCCAGCAGCCAAGATAGAACGGGCCAAGAGACCCAGTACTTC

clone_size: -
j_call: TRBJ2-5
v_call: TRBV15
d_call: -
cdr3_aa: CATSSSGTETQYF
cdr3_nt: TGTGCCACCAGCAGTAGTGGTACCGAGACCCAGTACTTC

clone_size: -
j_call: TRBJ2-1
v_call: TRBV20-1
d_call: -
cdr3_aa: CSAAAKWGDEQFF
cdr3_nt: TGCAGTGCTGCAGCCAAGTGGGGCGATGAGCAGTTCTTC

clone_size: once
j_call: TRBJ1-2
v_call: TRBV2
d_call: TRBD1
cdr3_aa: CASRQTGLGGYTF
cdr3_nt: TGTGCCAGCAGACAGACAGGGCTAGGTGGCTACACCTTC

clone_size: once
j_call: TRBJ2-1
v_call: TRBV20-1
d_call: -
cdr3_aa: CSASGGYNEQFF
cdr3_nt: TGCAGTGCTAGCGGGGGTTACAATGAGCAGTTCTTC

clone_size: -
j_call: TRBJ2-5
v_call: TRBV7-9
d_call: -
cdr3_aa: CASGTSQETQYF
cdr3_nt: TGTGCCAGCGGAACCTCGCAAGAGACCCAGTACTTC

clone_size: -
j_call: TRBJ2-3
v_call: TRBV6-5
d_call: -
cdr3_aa: CASRLGPTDTQYF
cdr3_nt: TGTGCCAGCAGGCTGGGGCCCACAGATACGCAGTATTTT

clone_size: -
j_call: TRBJ1-6
v_call: TRBV12-5
d_call: -
cdr3_aa: CASGSLGHTYNSPLHF
cdr3_nt: TGTGCTAGTGGTTCTCTCGGGCATACCTATAATTCACCCCTCCACTTT

clone_size: -
j_call: TRBJ2-5
v_call: TRBV11-2
d_call: -
cdr3_aa: CASRSGLRETQYF
cdr3_nt: TGTGCCAGCAGATCAGGGCTCCGGGAGACCCAGTACTTC

clone_size: -
j_call: TRBJ2-2
v_call: TRBV30
d_call: -
cdr3_aa: CARRTAGELFF
cdr3_nt: TGTGCCCGCCGGACGGCCGGGGAGCTGTTTTTT

clone_size: -
j_call: TRBJ2-5
v_call: TRBV5-1
d_call: -
cdr3_aa: CASSLGIMKETQYF
cdr3_nt: TGCGCCAGCAGCTTGGGGATAATGAAAGAGACCCAGTACTTC

clone_size: -
j_call: TRBJ1-5
v_call: TRBV23-1
d_call: -
cdr3_aa: CASSQSRGHQPQHF
cdr3_nt: TGCGCCAGCAGTCAATCGAGGGGACATCAGCCCCAGCATTTT

clone_size: -
j_call: TRBJ2-3
v_call: TRBV29-1
d_call: -
cdr3_aa: CSVGGHPTDTQYF
cdr3_nt: TGCAGCGTGGGTGGACATCCCACAGATACGCAGTATTTT

clone_size: -
j_call: TRBJ2-1
v_call: TRBV7-9
d_call: -
cdr3_aa: CASSLPSLGEVFF
cdr3_nt: TGTGCCAGCAGCTTACCTTCACTCGGGGAAGTGTTCTTC

clone_size: -
j_call: TRBJ2-3
v_call: TRBV7-2
d_call: -
cdr3_aa: CASSLGIQPTDTQYF
cdr3_nt: TGTGCCAGCAGCTTAGGCATCCAGCCCACAGATACGCAGTATTTT

clone_size: -
j_call: TRBJ2-7
v_call: TRBV29-1
d_call: -
cdr3_aa: CSVEGGAEIGPYEQYF
cdr3_nt: TGCAGCGTTGAGGGAGGCGCGGAAATTGGGCCCTACGAGCAGTACTTC

clone_size: -
j_call: TRBJ1-1
v_call: TRBV3-1
d_call: -
cdr3_aa: CASRDPGTYIFF
cdr3_nt: TGTGCCAGCAGAGACCCCGGGACGTACATTTTCTTT

clone_size: -
j_call: TRBJ2-1
v_call: TRBV12-3/TRBV12-4
d_call: -
cdr3_aa: CASSLTHTAHNEQFF
cdr3_nt: TGTGCCAGCAGTTTAACACATACGGCCCACAATGAGCAGTTCTTC

clone_size: once
j_call: TRBJ2-5
v_call: TRBV4-2
d_call: -
cdr3_aa: CASSQAGTGQYQETQYF
cdr3_nt: TGTGCCAGCAGCCAAGCCGGGACGGGGCAGTACCAAGAGACCCAGTACTTC

clone_size: -
j_call: TRBJ2-7
v_call: TRBV6-5
d_call: -
cdr3_aa: CASSYNPQGPDEQYF
cdr3_nt: TGTGCCAGCAGTTACAACCCACAGGGTCCGGACGAGCAGTACTTC

clone_size: -
j_call: TRBJ1-1
v_call: TRBV12-3/TRBV12-4
d_call: TRBD1
cdr3_aa: CASRRDRELTEAFF
cdr3_nt: TGTGCCAGCAGGAGGGACAGGGAATTGACTGAAGCTTTCTTT

clone_size: -
j_call: TRBJ1-2
v_call: TRBV4-2
d_call: TRBD1
cdr3_aa: CASSRGTDSYYGYTF
cdr3_nt: TGTGCCAGCAGCCGCGGGACAGATTCCTACTATGGCTACACCTTC

clone_size: -
j_call: TRBJ2-7
v_call: TRBV7-9
d_call: -
cdr3_aa: CASSPRTWESGEQYF
cdr3_nt: TGTGCCAGCAGCCCACGTACGTGGGAATCAGGCGAGCAGTACTTC

clone_size: -
j_call: TRBJ2-3
v_call: TRBV18
d_call: -
cdr3_aa: CASSPLMTGPSTDTQYF
cdr3_nt: TGTGCCAGCTCACCGCTTATGACAGGACCCTCCACAGATACGCAGTATTTT

clone_size: -
j_call: TRBJ2-1
v_call: TRBV7-6
d_call: TRBD2
cdr3_aa: CASSLEGLSGFGQFF
cdr3_nt: TGTGCCAGCAGCCTTGAAGGGCTTAGCGGGTTCGGGCAGTTCTTC

clone_size: -
j_call: TRBJ2-1
v_call: TRBV20-1
d_call: TRBD2
cdr3_aa: CSASGTSGYNEQFF
cdr3_nt: TGCAGTGCTAGCGGGACTAGCGGTTACAATGAGCAGTTCTTC

clone_size: -
j_call: TRBJ2-5
v_call: TRBV20-1
d_call: -
cdr3_aa: CSAPPPPASQETQYF
cdr3_nt: TGCAGTGCTCCCCCACCCCCTGCTTCCCAAGAGACCCAGTACTTC

clone_size: -
j_call: TRBJ1-5
v_call: TRBV5-1
d_call: TRBD1
cdr3_aa: CASSPGTGDQPQHF
cdr3_nt: TGTGCCAGCAGTCCCGGGACAGGGGATCAGCCCCAGCATTTT

clone_size: -
j_call: TRBJ2-3
v_call: TRBV7-8
d_call: TRBD2
cdr3_aa: CASSLTSADTQYF
cdr3_nt: TGTGCCAGCAGCTTAACTAGCGCCGATACGCAGTATTTT

clone_size: once
j_call: TRBJ1-5
v_call: TRBV7-9
d_call: TRBD1
cdr3_aa: CASGRGLGNQPQHF
cdr3_nt: TGTGCCAGCGGAAGGGGGCTAGGCAATCAGCCCCAGCATTTT

clone_size: -
j_call: TRBJ1-2
v_call: TRBV14
d_call: -
cdr3_aa: CASSQSTSYTF
cdr3_nt: TGTGCCAGCAGCCAAAGCACCAGCTACACCTTC

clone_size: -
j_call: TRBJ1-2
v_call: TRBV19
d_call: TRBD1
cdr3_aa: CASSSRQGRGYTF
cdr3_nt: TGTGCCAGTAGTTCCCGACAGGGGCGAGGCTACACCTTC

clone_size: -
j_call: TRBJ2-1
v_call: TRBV24-1
d_call: -
cdr3_aa: CATSDLGATGHNEQFF
cdr3_nt: TGTGCCACCAGTGATTTGGGGGCTACTGGCCACAATGAGCAGTTCTTC

clone_size: once
j_call: TRBJ2-2
v_call: TRBV7-9
d_call: -
cdr3_aa: CASSLRVSTGELFF
cdr3_nt: TGTGCCAGCAGCCTTAGAGTGAGCACCGGGGAGCTGTTTTTT

clone_size: -
j_call: TRBJ2-1
v_call: TRBV18
d_call: TRBD2
cdr3_aa: CASSPGTSGREQFF
cdr3_nt: TGTGCCAGCTCCCCCGGGACTAGCGGTCGGGAGCAGTTCTTC

clone_size: -
j_call: TRBJ2-7
v_call: TRBV29-1
d_call: -
cdr3_aa: CSASSPSYEQYF
cdr3_nt: TGCAGCGCCTCGTCCCCCTCCTACGAGCAGTACTTC

clone_size: -
j_call: TRBJ2-7
v_call: TRBV3-1
d_call: -
cdr3_aa: CASSHGPGLYEQYF
cdr3_nt: TGTGCCAGCAGCCACGGACCGGGACTTTACGAGCAGTACTTC

clone_size: -
j_call: TRBJ2-7
v_call: TRBV20-1
d_call: TRBD2
cdr3_aa: CSARSSGRSYEQYF
cdr3_nt: TGCAGTGCTAGGAGTAGCGGGAGGTCCTACGAGCAGTACTTC

clone_size: once
j_call: TRBJ2-6
v_call: TRBV7-9
d_call: -
cdr3_aa: CATAEASANVLTF
cdr3_nt: TGTGCCACCGCAGAGGCAAGTGCCAACGTCCTGACTTTC

clone_size: -
j_call: TRBJ2-5
v_call: TRBV29-1
d_call: -
cdr3_aa: CSVRSSRQQETQYF
cdr3_nt: TGCAGCGTTAGGTCCTCGCGGCAGCAAGAGACCCAGTACTTC

clone_size: once
j_call: TRBJ2-7
v_call: TRBV9
d_call: TRBD2
cdr3_aa: CASSVGLALGEQYF
cdr3_nt: TGTGCCAGCAGCGTAGGACTAGCACTGGGGGAGCAGTACTTC

clone_size: -
j_call: TRBJ1-2
v_call: TRBV30
d_call: -
cdr3_aa: CAWSAQFYGYTF
cdr3_nt: TGTGCCTGGAGTGCCCAATTCTATGGCTACACCTTC

clone_size: -
j_call: TRBJ2-7
v_call: TRBV6-5
d_call: -
cdr3_aa: CASSSLSAEETYEQYF
cdr3_nt: TGTGCCAGCAGTTCCCTCTCCGCGGAGGAGACCTACGAGCAGTACTTC

clone_size: -
j_call: TRBJ2-3
v_call: TRBV29-1
d_call: TRBD2
cdr3_aa: CSGSLAGGTDTQYF
cdr3_nt: TGCAGCGGCTCACTAGCGGGAGGCACAGATACGCAGTATTTT

clone_size: -
j_call: TRBJ2-5
v_call: TRBV7-9
d_call: -
cdr3_aa: CASSTTRGRKTQYF
cdr3_nt: TGTGCCAGCAGCACAACAAGAGGGAGGAAGACCCAGTACTTC

clone_size: -
j_call: TRBJ2-3
v_call: TRBV13
d_call: -
cdr3_aa: CASSFWDRRDTQYF
cdr3_nt: TGTGCCAGCAGTTTCTGGGACCGAAGGGATACGCAGTATTTT

clone_size: -
j_call: TRBJ2-1
v_call: TRBV20-1
d_call: TRBD2
cdr3_aa: CSAQVPAGDNEQFF
cdr3_nt: TGCAGTGCCCAAGTCCCAGCGGGGGACAATGAGCAGTTCTTC

clone_size: -
j_call: TRBJ2-1
v_call: TRBV7-3
d_call: TRBD2
cdr3_aa: CASSGGRLAGGPDEQFF
cdr3_nt: TGTGCCAGCAGCGGGGGTCGGTTAGCGGGAGGGCCAGATGAGCAGTTCTTC

clone_size: -
j_call: TRBJ2-2
v_call: TRBV5-1
d_call: -
cdr3_aa: CASRPGVGNTGELFF
cdr3_nt: TGCGCCAGCAGGCCAGGGGTCGGGAACACCGGGGAGCTGTTTTTT